The following is a T cell receptor beta chain sequence with its context. This sample is drawn from a study of T-cell memory formation after mild COVID-19. TCRdb reanalysed the 5' RACE reads using MiXCR and keeps one entry per CDR3 protein. Of hundreds of thousands of distinct CDR3 sequences listed, roughly 23% are singletons. CDR1 KGHDR and CDR2 SFDVKD come from the germline V gene. Trimming left V 3 bases short and J 9 bases short, with 11 bases between. This CDR3 has 13 amino acids. J is TRBJ2-1 and V is TRBV24-1; D perhaps matches TRBD1 (6 bases). Sequenced: PBMCs or a T cell subset sorted from them (not recorded which). The TCR was taken from an adult woman who had mild COVID-19 (a few samples of this study predate the infection). Cell type and time point are not known. Here the CDR3 reads CATSDLYRVEQFF. CDR3 bases: TGTGCCACCAGTGATCTCTACAGGGTTGAGCAGTTCTTC.